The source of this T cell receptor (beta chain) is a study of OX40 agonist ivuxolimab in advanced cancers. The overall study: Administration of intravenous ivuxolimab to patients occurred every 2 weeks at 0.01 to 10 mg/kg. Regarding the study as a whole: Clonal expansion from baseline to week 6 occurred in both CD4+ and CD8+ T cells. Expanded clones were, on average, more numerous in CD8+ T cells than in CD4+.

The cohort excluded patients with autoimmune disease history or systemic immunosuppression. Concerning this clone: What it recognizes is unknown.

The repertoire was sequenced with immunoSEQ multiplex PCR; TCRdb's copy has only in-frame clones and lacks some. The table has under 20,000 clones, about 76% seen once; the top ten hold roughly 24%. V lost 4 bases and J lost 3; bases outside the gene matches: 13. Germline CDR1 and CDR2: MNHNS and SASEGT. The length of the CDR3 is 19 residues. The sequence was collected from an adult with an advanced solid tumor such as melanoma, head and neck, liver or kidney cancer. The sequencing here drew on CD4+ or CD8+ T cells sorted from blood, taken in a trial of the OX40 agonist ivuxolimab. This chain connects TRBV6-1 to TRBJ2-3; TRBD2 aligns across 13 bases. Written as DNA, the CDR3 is TGTGCCAGCAGTGGGCAACTAGCGGGAGGGGTAGTTTGGACAGATACGCAGTATTTT. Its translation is CASSGQLAGGVVWTDTQYF.